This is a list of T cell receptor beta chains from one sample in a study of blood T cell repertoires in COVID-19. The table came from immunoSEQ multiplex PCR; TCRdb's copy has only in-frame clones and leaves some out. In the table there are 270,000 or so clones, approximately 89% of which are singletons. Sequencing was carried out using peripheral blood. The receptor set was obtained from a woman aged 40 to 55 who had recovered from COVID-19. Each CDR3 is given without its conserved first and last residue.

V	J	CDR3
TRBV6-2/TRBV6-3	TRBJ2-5	ASSTSLAHQETQY
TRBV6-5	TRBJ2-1	ATHVGGGSYNEQF
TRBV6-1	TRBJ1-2	ASSEMRVRYGYT
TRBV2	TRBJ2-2	ASSERVAGELF
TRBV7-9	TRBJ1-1	ASSWRGADTEAF
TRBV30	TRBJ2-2	AWRVLERDTGELF
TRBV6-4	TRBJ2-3	ASSKGLASSTDTQY
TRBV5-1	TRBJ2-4	ASSFSSGSDIQY
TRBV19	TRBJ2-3	ATGGQGDTQY
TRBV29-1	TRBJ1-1	SSGQGVLNTEAF
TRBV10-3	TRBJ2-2	ATGVANTGELF
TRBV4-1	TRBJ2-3	ASSQNRGGGTDTQY
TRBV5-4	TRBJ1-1	ASSLGLSPGTTEAF
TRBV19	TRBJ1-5	ASSGTGYQPQH
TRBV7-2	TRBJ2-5	ATSQGPKETQY
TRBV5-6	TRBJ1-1	ASSLDRVTEAF
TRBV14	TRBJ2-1	ATRKPASYNEQF
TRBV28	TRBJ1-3	APAAGRRNTIY
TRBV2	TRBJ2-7	AGAITGSYEQY
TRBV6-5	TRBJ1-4	ASSYNGGRNEKLF
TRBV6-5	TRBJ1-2	ASSSPMAGWAYSYT
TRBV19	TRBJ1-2	ASSLDRDGYT
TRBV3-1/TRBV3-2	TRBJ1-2	ASSRGTASF
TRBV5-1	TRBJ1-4	ASSLVGATNEKLF
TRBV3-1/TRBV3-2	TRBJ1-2	ASSRGQTDRYT
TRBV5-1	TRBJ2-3	ASSLSGGSFTDTQY
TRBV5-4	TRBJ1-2	ASSSGGGYT